The 8 T cell receptor beta chains presented below share a single source sample, sequenced in a study of cytomegalovirus exposure and HLA in healthy donors. The study ran its PCR with 60 Vbeta and 13 Jbeta primers. The data were produced by immunoSEQ multiplex PCR, yet TCRdb's version contains in-frame clones alone and is incomplete. The sample holds 150,000 to 200,000 clones, around 80% seen once. The specimen was PBMCs. Source of these receptors: a middle-aged woman in good health and CMV-seronegative.

This chain links TRBV21-1 with TRBJ2-3; the table's D call TRBD2 went unverified against the DNA. TRBV21-1 is assigned pseudogene status. The CDR3 is 19 amino acids. The CDR3 nucleotides read TGTGCCAGCAGCAAAGCGACGAGGGCTAGCGGGAAATGGACAGATACGCAGTATTTT. This translates into CASSKATRASGKWTDTQYF.

The rearrangement uses TRBV7-6 and TRBJ2-5, with D maybe TRBD2 (6 bases). The germline V gene has CDR1 SGHVS and CDR2 FNYEAQ. With 2 bases removed from V and 7 bases from J, the gap between germline ends came to 14 bases. The CDR3 length is 14 residues. This CDR3 reads CASSLSGVEGTQYF. In nucleotides, the CDR3 is TGTGCCAGCAGCTTATCCGGGGTGGAGGGGACCCAGTACTTC.

This chain's CDR3 is CASSLGGQGENIQYF. CDR3 nucleotide sequence: TGCGCCAGCAGCTTGGGTGGACAGGGTGAAAACATTCAGTACTTC. J is TRBJ2-4 and V is TRBV5-1; 8 bases map to TRBD1. Per germline, CDR1 SGHRS and CDR2 YFSETQ. With V trimmed by 0 bases and J by 5 bases, 4 bases remained unmatched. The CDR3 loop spans 15 amino acids. The full variable domain, completed using reference TRBV5-1 and TRBJ2-4, is KAGVTQTPRYLIKTRGQQVTLSCSPISGHRSVSWYQQTPGQGLQFLFEYFSETQRNKGNFPGRFSGRQFSNSRSEMNVSTLELGDSALYLCASSLGGQGENIQYFGAGTRLSVL.

This chain's CDR3 is CASSEGGQGAEKLFF. CDR3 DNA sequence: TGTGCCAGCAGTGAAGGGGGCCAGGGTGCGGAAAAACTGTTTTTT. The V gene is TRBV6-1, the J gene TRBJ1-4; a weak D match, TRBD1 (5 bases). CDR3 length: 15 residues. CDR1 is MNHNS, CDR2 SASEGT, per germline. V was clipped by 1 base and J by 8 bases, with 14 bases between them.

The J gene is TRBJ2-7, the V gene TRBV14, with TRBD1 matching 9 bases. The CDR3 covers 16 residues. CDR1 is SGHDN and CDR2 is FVKESK in the germline V gene. Germline trimming cut 4 bases from V and 3 bases from J; bases unmatched to any gene: 10. CDR3 amino acids: CASSPSSGTGYYEQYF. CDR3 DNA sequence: TGTGCCAGCAGCCCCTCCTCCGGGACAGGGTACTACGAGCAGTACTTC.

This clone was observed a single time. The genes are TRBV10-3 and TRBJ2-7, with TRBD2 as a possible D gene (6 bases). The CDR3 runs 13 residues. The germline V gene encodes CDR1 ENHRY and CDR2 SYGVKD. The V end lost 6 bases, the J end lost 5 bases, and 14 bases lay between the germline ends. The CDR3 DNA is TGTGCCATCAGACCGGGACTGGAGAACGAGCAGTACTTC. Protein sequence: CAIRPGLENEQYF.

The V call is TRBV5-4, the J call TRBJ2-1; 7 bases map to TRBD2. Germline V lookup: CDR1 SGHNT, CDR2 YYREEE (reference sequence). V shed 1 base, J shed 9 bases, and the junction held 7 bases outside the gene matches. CDR3 length equals 14 residues. CDR3 DNA sequence: TGTGCCAGCAGCTTGTGGGCGGGAGAGGGTGAGCAGTTCTTC. It yields the protein CASSLWAGEGEQFF.

This chain links TRBV5-4 with TRBJ2-7; TRBD1 matches at 7 bases. CDR1 is SGHNT and CDR2 is YYREEE in the germline V gene (reference sequence). V lost 5 bases to trimming and J lost 5 bases; unmatched junction nucleotides: 16. The CDR3 contains 16 residues. CDR3 DNA sequence: TGTGCCAGCAGACCGGCCCCGACAGGGACCCGGCACGAGCAGTACTTC. Its protein product is CASRPAPTGTRHEQYF.